These T cell receptor beta chains were read from a single sample in a study of blood T cells in healthy people across ages. From the 5' RACE reads, TCRdb called clonotypes with MiXCR, one entry per CDR3 protein. The sample shows about 900,000 distinct CDR3 sequences, roughly 43% of them seen only once. The sample consisted of blood. The receptors here all came from a man aged 25 to 45 in good health. Each CDR3 is given with its conserved first and last residue. Each record gives: D gene, clone size, V gene, J gene, CDR3 protein, CDR3 DNA. D genes are given only for firm matches. Part of the rows lack a size; the others show once, few, many or a class for expanded clones.

NA,few,TRBV7-2,TRBJ2-1,CASSLGAVGEQFF,TGTGCCAGCAGCTTAGGGGCAGTAGGTGAGCAGTTCTTC
NA,NA,TRBV7-9,TRBJ2-7,CASSLAPGVDEQYF,TGTGCCAGCAGCTTAGCGCCAGGGGTCGACGAGCAGTACTTC
NA,few,TRBV7-2,TRBJ2-7,CASSAGFYEQYF,TGTGCCAGCAGCGCAGGGTTCTACGAGCAGTACTTC
NA,NA,TRBV6-5,TRBJ1-3,CASSYSLSPGRGNTIYF,TGTGCCAGCAGTTATAGTCTCAGCCCTGGAAGGGGAAACACCATATATTTT
TRBD1,many,TRBV7-9,TRBJ1-4,CASTTGQANEKLFF,TGTGCCAGCACCACTGGACAGGCTAATGAAAAACTGTTTTTT
NA,few,TRBV20-1,TRBJ1-2,CSARGQEAGSGYTF,TGCAGTGCTAGAGGGCAAGAGGCAGGGAGTGGCTACACCTTC
NA,NA,TRBV27,TRBJ2-7,CASQGVHPVYEQYF,TGTGCCAGCCAGGGAGTACACCCCGTCTACGAGCAGTACTTC
TRBD2,once,TRBV7-9,TRBJ2-5,CASRAGRGLGTQYF,TGTGCCAGCAGGGCTGGTCGAGGACTAGGGACCCAGTACTTC
NA,few,TRBV15,TRBJ2-5,CATSRVGISGATQYF,TGTGCCACCAGCAGAGTAGGGATTAGCGGTGCGACCCAGTACTTC
TRBD1,NA,TRBV29-1,TRBJ2-7,CSAARGTGLSKEQYF,TGCAGCGCCGCAAGAGGGACAGGTTTATCGAAGGAGCAGTACTTC
NA,NA,TRBV25-1,TRBJ2-3,CASSDSRIQADTQYF,TGTGCCAGCAGTGATAGTAGGATCCAAGCAGATACGCAGTATTTT
NA,few,TRBV30,TRBJ2-1,CAWRPPGPLDEQFF,TGTGCCTGGAGGCCCCCGGGCCCCTTGGATGAGCAGTTCTTC
NA,NA,TRBV4-1,TRBJ2-5,CTSSQVGDRETQYF,TGCACCAGCAGCCAAGTCGGCGATCGGGAGACCCAGTACTTC
NA,few,TRBV24-1,TRBJ2-3,CATRAGTALLDTQYF,TGTGCCACCAGAGCCGGGACCGCCCTCCTAGATACGCAGTATTTT
TRBD1,many,TRBV20-1,TRBJ2-1,CSAQKQGTSSYNEQFF,TGCAGTGCCCAAAAACAGGGGACGAGCTCCTACAATGAGCAGTTCTTC
TRBD1,NA,TRBV18,TRBJ2-1,CASSTGQGGVYNEQFF,TGTGCCAGCTCGACGGGACAGGGGGGTGTCTACAATGAGCAGTTCTTC
TRBD2,NA,TRBV12-3/TRBV12-4,TRBJ2-7,CASSFSKAGVYEQYF,TGTGCCAGCAGTTTCTCAAAAGCGGGAGTGTACGAGCAGTACTTC
TRBD1,once,TRBV6-5,TRBJ2-1,CASSFDRELDNEQFF,TGTGCCAGCAGTTTTGACAGGGAGCTGGACAATGAGCAGTTCTTC
NA,few,TRBV5-1,TRBJ2-4,CASSLQKGGGKNIQYF,TGCGCCAGCAGCTTACAAAAAGGGGGAGGCAAAAACATTCAGTACTTC
NA,few,TRBV6-1,TRBJ2-1,CASSEREGGYNEQFF,TGTGCCAGCAGTGAAAGGGAGGGGGGGTACAATGAGCAGTTCTTC
NA,NA,TRBV7-9,TRBJ1-2,CASSLINSNGYTF,TGTGCCAGCAGCTTAATCAACAGCAATGGCTACACCTTC
NA,many,TRBV11-2,TRBJ2-7,CASSLGFSSYEQYF,TGTGCCAGCAGCTTGGGGTTTAGCTCCTACGAGCAGTACTTC
TRBD2,few,TRBV3-1,TRBJ2-1,CASSPAPQGAGFNEQFF,TGTGCCAGCAGCCCCGCGCCCCAGGGAGCGGGGTTCAATGAGCAGTTCTTC
NA,NA,TRBV5-1,TRBJ1-2,CASSLMDTNYGYTF,TGCGCCAGCAGCTTAATGGATACTAACTATGGCTACACCTTC
NA,NA,TRBV20-1,TRBJ1-4,CSARDWGAAATEKLFF,TGCAGTGCTAGAGATTGGGGGGCGGCAGCCACTGAAAAACTGTTTTTT
TRBD2,NA,TRBV9,TRBJ2-7,CACSVALAGEEQYF,TGTGCCTGCAGCGTAGCACTAGCGGGGGAGGAGCAGTACTTC
NA,few,TRBV20-1,TRBJ2-5,CSVGTSGAETQYF,TGCAGTGTTGGGACTTCTGGGGCAGAGACCCAGTACTTC
NA,few,TRBV20-1,TRBJ2-5,CSARSGGSETQYF,TGCAGTGCTAGGTCTGGGGGCTCTGAGACCCAGTACTTC
NA,NA,TRBV18,TRBJ2-7,CASSPPGDISYEQYF,TGTGCCAGCTCACCACCCGGAGATATCTCCTACGAGCAGTACTTC
TRBD2,many,TRBV7-2,TRBJ2-3,CASLQRGGTDTQYF,TGTGCCTCCCTCCAGCGGGGGGGCACAGATACGCAGTATTTT
TRBD1,NA,TRBV28,TRBJ2-5,CASSHAPDRGPGETQYF,TGTGCCAGCAGTCACGCGCCCGACAGGGGACCTGGAGAGACCCAGTACTTC
NA,NA,TRBV9,TRBJ2-7,CASSVAVRRGPYEQYF,TGTGCCAGCAGCGTAGCTGTCCGGCGGGGACCCTACGAGCAGTACTTC